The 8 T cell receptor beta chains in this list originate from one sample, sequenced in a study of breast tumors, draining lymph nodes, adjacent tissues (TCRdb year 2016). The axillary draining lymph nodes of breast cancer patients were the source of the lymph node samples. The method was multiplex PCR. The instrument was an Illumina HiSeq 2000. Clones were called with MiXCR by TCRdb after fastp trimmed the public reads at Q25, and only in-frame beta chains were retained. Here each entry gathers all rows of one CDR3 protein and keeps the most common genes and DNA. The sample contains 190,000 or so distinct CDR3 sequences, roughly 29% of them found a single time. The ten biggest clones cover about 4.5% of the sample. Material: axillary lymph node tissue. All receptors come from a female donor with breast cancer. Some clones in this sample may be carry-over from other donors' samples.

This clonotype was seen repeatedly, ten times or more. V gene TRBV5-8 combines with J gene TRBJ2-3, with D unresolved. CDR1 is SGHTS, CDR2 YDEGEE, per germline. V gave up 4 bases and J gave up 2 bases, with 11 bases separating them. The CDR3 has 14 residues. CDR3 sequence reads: CASSGGRSTDTQYF. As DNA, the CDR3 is TGTGCCAGCAGCGGTGGACGGTCCACAGATACGCAGTATTTT.

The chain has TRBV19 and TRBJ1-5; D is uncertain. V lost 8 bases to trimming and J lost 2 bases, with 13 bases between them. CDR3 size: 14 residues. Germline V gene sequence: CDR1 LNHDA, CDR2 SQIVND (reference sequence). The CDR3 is CASSLGLGNQPQHF. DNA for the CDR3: TGTGCCAGTTCTCTGGGGTTAGGCAATCAGCCCCAGCATTTT.

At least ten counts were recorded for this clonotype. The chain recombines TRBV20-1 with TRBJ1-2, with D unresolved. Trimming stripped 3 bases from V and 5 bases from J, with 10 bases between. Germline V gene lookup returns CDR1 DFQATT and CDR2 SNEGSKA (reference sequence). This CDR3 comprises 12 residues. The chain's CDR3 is CSASSHGYGYTF. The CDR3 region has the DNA TGCAGTGCTAGTTCCCACGGTTATGGCTACACCTTC.

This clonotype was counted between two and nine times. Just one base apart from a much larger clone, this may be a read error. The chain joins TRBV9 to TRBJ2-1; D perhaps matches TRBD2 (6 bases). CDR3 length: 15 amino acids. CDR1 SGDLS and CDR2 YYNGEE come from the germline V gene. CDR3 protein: CASTPTGGSYNEPFF. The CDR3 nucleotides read TGTGCCAGCACCCCAACCGGGGGTTCCTACAATGAGCCGTTCTTC.

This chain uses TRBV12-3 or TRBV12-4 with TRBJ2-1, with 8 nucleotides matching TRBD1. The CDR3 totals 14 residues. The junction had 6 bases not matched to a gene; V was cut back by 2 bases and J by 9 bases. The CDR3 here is CASSLQGAFGEQFF. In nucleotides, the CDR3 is TGTGCCAGCAGTTTACAGGGGGCCTTCGGTGAGCAGTTCTTC.

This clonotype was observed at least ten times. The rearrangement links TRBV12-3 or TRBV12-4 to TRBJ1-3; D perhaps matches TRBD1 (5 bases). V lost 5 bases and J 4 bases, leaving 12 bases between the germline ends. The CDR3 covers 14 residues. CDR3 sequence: CASSPGFAGNTIYF. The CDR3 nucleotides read TGTGCCAGCAGTCCAGGGTTCGCCGGAAACACCATATATTTT.

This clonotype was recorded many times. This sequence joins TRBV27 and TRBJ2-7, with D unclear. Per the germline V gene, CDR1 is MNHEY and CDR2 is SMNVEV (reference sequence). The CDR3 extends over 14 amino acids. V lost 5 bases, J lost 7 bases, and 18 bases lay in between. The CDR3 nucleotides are TGTGCCAGCAGTCACCAGAGGCCTTCTGAAGAGCAGTACTTC. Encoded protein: CASSHQRPSEEQYF.

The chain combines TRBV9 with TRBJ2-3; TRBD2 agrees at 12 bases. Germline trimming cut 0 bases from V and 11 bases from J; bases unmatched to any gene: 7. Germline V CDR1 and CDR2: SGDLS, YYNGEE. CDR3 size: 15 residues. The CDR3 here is CASSVGTSGKDEQYF. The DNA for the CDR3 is TGTGCCAGCAGCGTAGGGACTAGCGGGAAAGATGAGCAGTATTTT.